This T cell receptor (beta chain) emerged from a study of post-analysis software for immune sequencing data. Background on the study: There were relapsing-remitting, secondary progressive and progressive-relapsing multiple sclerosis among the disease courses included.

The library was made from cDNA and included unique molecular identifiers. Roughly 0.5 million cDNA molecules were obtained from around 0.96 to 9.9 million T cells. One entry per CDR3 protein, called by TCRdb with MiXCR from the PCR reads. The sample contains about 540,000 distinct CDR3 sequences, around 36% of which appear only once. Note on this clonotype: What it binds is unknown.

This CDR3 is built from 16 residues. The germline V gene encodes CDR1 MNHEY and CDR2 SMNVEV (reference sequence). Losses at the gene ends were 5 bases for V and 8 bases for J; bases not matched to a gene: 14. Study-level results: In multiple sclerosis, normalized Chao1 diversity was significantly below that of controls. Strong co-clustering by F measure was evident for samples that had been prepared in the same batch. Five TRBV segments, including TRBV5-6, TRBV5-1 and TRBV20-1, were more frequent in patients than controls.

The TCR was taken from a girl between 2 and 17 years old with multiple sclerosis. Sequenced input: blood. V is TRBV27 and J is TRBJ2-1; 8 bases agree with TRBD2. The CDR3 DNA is TGTGCCAGCAGTACACCCCCAGCGGGGGTTATTGATGAGCAGTTCTTC. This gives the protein CASSTPPAGVIDEQFF.